This T cell receptor beta chain was documented in a study of OX40 agonist ivuxolimab in advanced cancers. TCRdb's table, derived via immunoSEQ multiplex PCR, lists solely in-frame clones and lacks some. The sample contains roughly 60,000 clones, around 80% of which appear only once. Germline trimming cut 4 bases from V and 6 bases from J; bases unmatched to any gene: 6. The CDR3 is 15 amino acids. Germline V gene lookup returns CDR1 SEHNR and CDR2 FQNEAQ (reference sequence). This specimen was CD4+ or CD8+ T cells sorted from blood, taken in a trial of the OX40 agonist ivuxolimab. This clonotype was sampled from an adult with an advanced solid tumor such as melanoma, head and neck, liver or kidney cancer. The V call is TRBV7-9, the J call TRBJ2-2; 9 nucleotides line up with TRBD2. This CDR3 reads CASSSWTSAAGELFF. DNA for the CDR3: TGTGCCAGCAGCTCCTGGACTAGCGCCGCCGGGGAGCTGTTTTTT.